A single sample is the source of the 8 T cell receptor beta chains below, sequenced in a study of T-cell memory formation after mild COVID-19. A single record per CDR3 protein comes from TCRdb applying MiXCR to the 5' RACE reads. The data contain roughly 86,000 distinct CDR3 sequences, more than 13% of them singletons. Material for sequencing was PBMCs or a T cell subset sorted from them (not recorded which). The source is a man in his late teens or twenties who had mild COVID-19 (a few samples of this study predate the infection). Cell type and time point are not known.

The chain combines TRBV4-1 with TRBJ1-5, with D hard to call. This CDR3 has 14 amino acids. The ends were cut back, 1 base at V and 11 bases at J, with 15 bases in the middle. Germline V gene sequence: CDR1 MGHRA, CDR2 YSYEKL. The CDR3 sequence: CASSQVWVDGAQHF. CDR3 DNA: TGCGCCAGCAGCCAAGTTTGGGTAGACGGGGCCCAGCATTTT.

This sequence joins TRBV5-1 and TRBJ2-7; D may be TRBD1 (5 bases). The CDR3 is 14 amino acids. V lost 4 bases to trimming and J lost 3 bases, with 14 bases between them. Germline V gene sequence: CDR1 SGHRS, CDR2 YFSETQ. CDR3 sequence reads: CASSPRTDNYEQYF. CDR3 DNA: TGCGCCAGCAGCCCCAGGACGGACAACTACGAGCAGTACTTC.

The CDR3 bases are TGCGCCAGCAGCCTGCACAGGGGAGAGGGCCAAGAGACCCAGTACTTC. Protein sequence: CASSLHRGEGQETQYF. The rearrangement links TRBV5-1 to TRBJ2-5, with 7 bases fitting TRBD1. The CDR3 spans 16 residues. V shed 4 bases, J shed 1 base, and the junction held 10 bases outside the gene matches. Looked up from germline, CDR1 is SGHRS and CDR2 is YFSETQ.

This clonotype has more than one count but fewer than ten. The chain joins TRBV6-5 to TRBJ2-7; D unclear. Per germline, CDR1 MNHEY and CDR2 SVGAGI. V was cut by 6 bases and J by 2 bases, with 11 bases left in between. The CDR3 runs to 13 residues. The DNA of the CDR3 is TGTGCCAGCAGCGAAGGTAACCCCTACGAGCAGTACTTC. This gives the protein CASSEGNPYEQYF.

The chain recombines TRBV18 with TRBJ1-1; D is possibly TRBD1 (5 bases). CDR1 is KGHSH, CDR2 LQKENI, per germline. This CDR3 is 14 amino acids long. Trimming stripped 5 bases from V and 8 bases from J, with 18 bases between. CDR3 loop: CASSSETGVLEAFF. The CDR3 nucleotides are TGTGCCAGCTCATCAGAGACGGGGGTCTTGGAAGCTTTCTTT.

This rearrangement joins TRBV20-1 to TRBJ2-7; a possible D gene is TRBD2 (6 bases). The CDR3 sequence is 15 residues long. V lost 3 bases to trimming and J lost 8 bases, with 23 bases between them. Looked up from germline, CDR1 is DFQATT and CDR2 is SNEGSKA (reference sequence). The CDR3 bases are TGCAGTGCTAGGGGAGACCGGGACTGGAAGATTCAGCAGTACTTC. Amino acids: CSARGDRDWKIQQYF.

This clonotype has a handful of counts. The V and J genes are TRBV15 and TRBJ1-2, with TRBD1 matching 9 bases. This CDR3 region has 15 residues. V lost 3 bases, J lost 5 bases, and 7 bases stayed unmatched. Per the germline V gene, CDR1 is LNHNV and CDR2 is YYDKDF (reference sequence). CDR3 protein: CATSRRDREIYGYTF. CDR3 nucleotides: TGTGCCACCAGCAGGCGGGACAGGGAGATATATGGCTACACCTTC.

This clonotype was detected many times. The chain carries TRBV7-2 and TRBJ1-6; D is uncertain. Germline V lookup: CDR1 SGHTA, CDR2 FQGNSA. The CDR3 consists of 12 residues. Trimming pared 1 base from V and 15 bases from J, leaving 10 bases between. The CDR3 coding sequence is TGTGCCAGCAGCTTAGGATTCCAAGACCTCCACTTT. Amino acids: CASSLGFQDLHF.